Each of the 20 T cell receptor beta chains below was sequenced from the same sample in a study of blood T cell repertoires in COVID-19. This table comes from immunoSEQ multiplex PCR, and its TCRdb copy is limited to in-frame clones, with some not included. The sample lists some 44,000 clones, more than 70% occurring once. Material: peripheral blood. The source of these receptors is a human donor in a cohort sampled during active COVID-19.

The gene calls are TRBV19 and TRBJ2-6; a weak D match, TRBD1 (5 bases). Trimming cost V 9 bases and J 2 bases, with 11 bases left between them. CDR1 and CDR2 (germline): LNHDA, SQIVND (reference sequence). The CDR3 runs 14 residues. CDR3 nucleotides: TGTGCCAGCGCCAGGGTAGCTGGGGCCAACGTCCTGACTTTC. Its protein product is CASARVAGANVLTF.

The chain combines TRBV3-1 (or the pseudogene TRBV3-2) with TRBJ1-2; TRBD1 is a possible D gene (6 bases). The CDR3 extends over 13 amino acids. V was shortened by 2 bases and J by 6 bases, with 10 bases between the two germline ends. Germline assignment: CDR1 LGHDT and CDR2 YNNKEL (reference sequence). This chain's CDR3 is CASSQPSGDGYTF. CDR3 nucleotides: TGTGCCAGCAGCCAACCGTCAGGGGATGGCTACACCTTC.

The J gene is TRBJ1-2, the V gene TRBV6-5, with 7 positions matching TRBD1. This CDR3 spans 13 amino acids. Germline V gene sequence: CDR1 MNHEY, CDR2 SVGAGI. J lost 7 bases, V lost 2 bases, and 4 bases had no gene match. CDR3 DNA sequence: TGTGCCAGCAGTTACGACAGGGTGGGTGGCTACACCTTC. It specifies CASSYDRVGGYTF.

The chain uses TRBV30 and TRBJ2-1, with 12 bases identical to TRBD2. J lost 3 bases, V lost 1 base, and 13 bases had no gene match. The CDR3 loop spans 19 amino acids. CDR1 GTSNPN and CDR2 SVGIG come from the germline V gene (reference sequence). This CDR3 reads CAWSDPSERTSGIYNEQFF. CDR3 DNA: TGTGCCTGGAGTGACCCTTCCGAAAGGACTAGCGGGATCTACAATGAGCAGTTCTTC.

This rearrangement joins TRBV7-2 to TRBJ2-3; 14 nucleotides align to TRBD2. From germline, CDR1 is SGHTA and CDR2 FQGNSA. The trim removed 5 bases at V and 3 bases at J, leaving 1 base unmatched. This CDR3 spans 15 amino acids. For the CDR3, the DNA is TGTGCCAGCAGCGGGACTAGCGGGGGAACAGATACGCAGTATTTT. This sequence encodes CASSGTSGGTDTQYF.

The V call is TRBV5-6, the J call TRBJ1-5; 9 bases match TRBD1. J lost 7 bases, V lost 4 bases, and 18 bases had no gene match. This CDR3 has 18 amino acids. Germline CDR1 is SGHDT and CDR2 is YYEEEE. DNA for the CDR3: TGTGCCAGCAGCAAATCATACCGGGACAGGGTAAAGGGCCAGCCCCAGCATTTT. It encodes CASSKSYRDRVKGQPQHF. Filled out from reference TRBV5-6 and TRBJ1-5, the complete variable domain reads DAGVTQSPTHLIKTRGQQVTLRCSPKSGHDTVSWYQQALGQGPQFIFQYYEEEERQRGNFPDRFSGHQFPNYSSELNVNALLLGDSALYLCASSKSYRDRVKGQPQHFGDGTRLSIL.

CDR3 in amino acids: CASSLTGEEYQPQHF. CDR3 DNA sequence: TGTGCCAGCAGCCTGACAGGGGAAGAGTATCAGCCCCAGCATTTT. The chain combines TRBV27 with TRBJ1-5; 8 nucleotides align to TRBD1. The CDR3 is 15 amino acids. Germline trimming cut 6 bases from V and 5 bases from J; bases unmatched to any gene: 9. Germline assignment: CDR1 MNHEY and CDR2 SMNVEV (reference sequence).

This chain connects TRBV25-1 to TRBJ2-5, with TRBD1 matching over 10 bases. The J segment lost 5 bases and the V segment lost 1 base, leaving 4 bases of the junction unmatched. The CDR3 loop spans 15 amino acids. CDR1 MGHDK and CDR2 SYGVNS come from the germline V gene. The CDR3 sequence is CASSESGQGWETQYF. The DNA for the CDR3 is TGTGCCAGCAGTGAATCGGGACAGGGGTGGGAGACCCAGTACTTC.

J is TRBJ1-2 and V is TRBV20-1; TRBD1 might be the D (6 bases). The CDR3 is 11 amino acids. In germline, CDR1 is DFQATT, CDR2 SNEGSKA (reference sequence). The V gene lost 5 bases and the J gene lost 4 bases, with 8 bases spanning the gap. In nucleotides, the CDR3 is TGCAGTGCTCTGACAGGCTATGGCTACACCTTC. Translating gives CSALTGYGYTF.

This clone showed up just once. The V call is TRBV14, the J call TRBJ2-2; maybe TRBD2 (5 bases). CDR1 and CDR2 from the germline V gene are SGHDN and FVKESK. CDR3 size: 15 residues. Between the trimmed V and J ends, which lost 0 bases and 4 bases, there was a span of 9 bases. The CDR3 DNA reads as TGTGCCAGCAGCCAAGATTCGGGGATCACCGGGGAGCTGTTTTTT. Its protein product is CASSQDSGITGELFF.

This chain connects TRBV7-2 to TRBJ2-1, with TRBD2 identical over 10 bases. Germline lookup yields CDR1 SGHTA and CDR2 FQGNSA. Germline trimming cut 3 bases from V and 4 bases from J; bases unmatched to any gene: 6. CDR3 length: 16 residues. As DNA, the CDR3 is TGTGCCAGCAGCTTCTATAGCGGGGGGACTTACAATGAGCAGTTCTTC. This translates into CASSFYSGGTYNEQFF.

The chain uses TRBV29-1 and TRBJ2-3; 8 bases line up with TRBD1. Trimming removed 4 bases from V and 4 bases from J; junction bases left unmatched: 10. The CDR3 has 15 residues. Looked up from germline, CDR1 is SQVTM and CDR2 is ANQGSEA. The CDR3 region has the DNA TGCAGCGTTGGATCAGGGGGCCGCCCCTCAGATACGCAGTATTTT. It encodes CSVGSGGRPSDTQYF.

J is TRBJ1-2 and V is TRBV4-2; 8 positions agree with TRBD1. Germline V gene lookup returns CDR1 LGHNA and CDR2 YNFKEQ. This CDR3 is built from 16 residues. Unmatched junction bases numbered 8, after V lost 4 bases and J lost 1 base. In nucleotides, the CDR3 is TGTGCCAGCAGCCCATCAGGGACAGGCCTTAACTATGGCTACACCTTC. As protein: CASSPSGTGLNYGYTF.

This chain uses TRBV4-2 with TRBJ2-3; D is uncertain. This CDR3 contains 14 residues. Trimming removed 0 bases from V and 8 bases from J, with 12 bases in between. CDR1 and CDR2 (germline): LGHNA, YNFKEQ. This chain's CDR3 is CASSQDWNSPTQYF. In DNA form, the CDR3 reads TGTGCCAGCAGCCAAGATTGGAACAGTCCTACGCAGTATTTT.

The rearrangement joins TRBV7-2 to TRBJ2-1; 10 bases agree with TRBD1. Germline V lookup: CDR1 SGHTA, CDR2 FQGNSA. CDR3 size: 13 residues. V was clipped by 2 bases and J by 14 bases; unmatched bases: 6. The CDR3 nucleotides read TGTGCCAGCAGCTTAAATTTTGGGACAGGGGAGTTCTTC. Translating gives CASSLNFGTGEFF. Looking up the rest from reference TRBV7-2 and TRBJ2-1 gives the full variable domain: GAGVSQSPSNKVTEKGKDVELRCDPISGHTALYWYRQSLGQGLEFLIYFQGNSAPDKSGLPSDRFSAERTGGSVSTLTIQRTQQEDSAVYLCASSLNFGTGEFFGPGTRLTVL.

This sequence joins TRBV7-9 and TRBJ1-1, with 7 nucleotides matching TRBD1. The CDR3 consists of 15 residues. The junction had 6 bases not matched to a gene; V was cut back by 5 bases and J by 0 bases. Germline V gives CDR1 SEHNR, CDR2 FQNEAQ (reference sequence). The CDR3 DNA reads as TGTGCCAGCAGCCCATACCAGGGGGTGAACACTGAAGCTTTCTTT. It specifies CASSPYQGVNTEAFF.

The genes are TRBV18 and TRBJ2-1, with 10 bases lining up with TRBD1. Losses at the gene ends were 0 bases for V and 4 bases for J; bases not matched to a gene: 9. Germline V lookup: CDR1 KGHSH, CDR2 LQKENI. This CDR3 is 18 amino acids long. CDR3 sequence reads: CASSPPKTGGVGYNEQFF. CDR3 in DNA: TGTGCCAGCTCACCACCCAAGACAGGGGGCGTGGGATACAATGAGCAGTTCTTC.

In this sample, this clone turned up once. The CDR3, as DNA: TGCGCCAGCAGGCGGGCCCAGGACAGGGAGGGTAGAAACATTCAGTACTTC. Translation gives CASRRAQDREGRNIQYF. The chain has TRBV5-1 and TRBJ2-4; weak D call: TRBD1 (8 bases). V lost 5 bases to trimming and J lost 6 bases, with 24 bases between them. CDR3 length: 17 residues. Germline V gives CDR1 SGHRS, CDR2 YFSETQ.

This chain uses TRBV2 with TRBJ2-5; no reliable D call. CDR3 length: 12 amino acids. Germline V gene data show CDR1 as SNHLY and CDR2 as FYNNEI. V lost 7 bases and J lost 1, with 7 bases in between. The chain's CDR3 is CASTTSQETQYF. The CDR3 bases are TGTGCCAGCACAACGAGCCAAGAGACCCAGTACTTC.

The chain employs TRBV19 and TRBJ2-2; D is possibly TRBD1 (5 bases). CDR3 length: 14 amino acids. Trimming took 5 bases from V and 6 from J, leaving 13 bases between them. Per germline, CDR1 LNHDA and CDR2 SQIVND (reference sequence). DNA of the CDR3: TGTGCCAGTAGTTCCCAGGGAATTTCCGGGGAGCTGTTTTTT. It encodes CASSSQGISGELFF.